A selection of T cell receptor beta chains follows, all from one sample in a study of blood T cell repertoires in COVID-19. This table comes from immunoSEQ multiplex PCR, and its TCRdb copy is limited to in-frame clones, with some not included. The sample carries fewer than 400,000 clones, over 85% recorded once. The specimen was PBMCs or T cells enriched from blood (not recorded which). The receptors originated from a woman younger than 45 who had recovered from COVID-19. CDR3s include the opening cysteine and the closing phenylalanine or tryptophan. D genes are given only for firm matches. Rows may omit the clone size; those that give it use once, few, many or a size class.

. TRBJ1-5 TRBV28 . TGTGCCAGCAGTTTAAGGGGCCCGCGTCAGCCCCAGCATTTT CASSLRGPRQPQHF
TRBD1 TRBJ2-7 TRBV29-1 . TGCAGCGCGAGGACAGGGAACGAGCAGTACTTC CSARTGNEQYF
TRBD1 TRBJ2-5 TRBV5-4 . TGTGCCAGCAGCAGACAGGGGGCTTCAGAGACCCAGTACTTC CASSRQGASETQYF
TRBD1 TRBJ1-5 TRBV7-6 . TGTGCCAGCAGCTTAGAGGCAGGGGGGTATCAGCCCCAGCATTTT CASSLEAGGYQPQHF
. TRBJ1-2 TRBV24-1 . TGTGCCACCAGTGGGGGGCGTAACTATGGCTACACCTTC CATSGGRNYGYTF
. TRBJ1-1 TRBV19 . TGTGCCAGTTCGACAGGGAACACTGAAGCTTTCTTT CASSTGNTEAFF
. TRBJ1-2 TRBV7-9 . TGTGCCAGCAGCTCAACAGGGAGCGGCTACACCTTC CASSSTGSGYTF
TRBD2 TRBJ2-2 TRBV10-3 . TGTGCCATCAGTGCCAAGGGACTAGCGGGAGGCGGGGAGCTGTTTTTT CAISAKGLAGGGELFF
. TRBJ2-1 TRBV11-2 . TGTGCCAGCAGCCTAGGTGTGCGGGAAGTTGCGAATGAGCAGTTCTTC CASSLGVREVANEQFF
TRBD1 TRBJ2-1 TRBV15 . TGTGCCACCACCCCCCCCGACAGGGCGATGAATGAGCAGTTCTTC CATTPPDRAMNEQFF
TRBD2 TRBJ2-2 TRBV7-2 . TGTGCCAGCAGCCAGACTAGCGGGGGGAACACCGGGGAGCTGTTTTTT CASSQTSGGNTGELFF
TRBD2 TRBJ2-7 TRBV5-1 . TGCGCCAGCAGGGCGGGACTAGCTTCCTACGAGCAGTACTTC CASRAGLASYEQYF
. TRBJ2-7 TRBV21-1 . TGTGCCAGCAACCCGGGACTAGTAAACCAAGTGTACGAGCAGTACTTC CASNPGLVNQVYEQYF
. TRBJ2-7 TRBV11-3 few TGTGCCAGCAGCTTATTCCCAGGCTCCGAGCAGTACTTC CASSLFPGSEQYF
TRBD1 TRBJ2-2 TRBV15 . TGTGCCACCACGACCGGGACAGGGGCGCCGATGGAGCTGTTTTTT CATTTGTGAPMELFF
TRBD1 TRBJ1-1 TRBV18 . TGTGCCAGCTCACCGACAGGGGGGACGGATGAAGCTTTCTTT CASSPTGGTDEAFF
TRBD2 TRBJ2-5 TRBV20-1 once TGCAGTGCTAGTGCGCAGGGGACTAGCCAAGAGACCCAGTACTTC CSASAQGTSQETQYF
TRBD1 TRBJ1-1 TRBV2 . TGTGCCAGCCGCCGGGACAGTAACACTGAAGCTTTCTTT CASRRDSNTEAFF
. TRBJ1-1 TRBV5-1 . TGCGCCAGCAGCTTGGAGCGGGGCAGGACTGAAGCTTTCTTT CASSLERGRTEAFF
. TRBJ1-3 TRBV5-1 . TGCGCCAGCAGCTTGGACAGCTCTGGAAACACCATATATTTT CASSLDSSGNTIYF
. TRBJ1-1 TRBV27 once TGTGCCAGCAGTTTAGGGGGACATATGAACACTGAAGCTTTCTTT CASSLGGHMNTEAFF
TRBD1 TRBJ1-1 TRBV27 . TGTGCCAGCAGTTTATCGACAGGGGAAACGGACACTGAAGCTTTCTTT CASSLSTGETDTEAFF
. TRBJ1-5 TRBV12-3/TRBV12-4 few TGTGCCAGCAGGGCCGCCAAAAATCAGCCCCAGCATTTT CASRAAKNQPQHF
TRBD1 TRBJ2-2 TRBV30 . TGTGCCTGGAGTGTTTCCCGGACAGGGACCACCGGGGAGCTGTTTTTT CAWSVSRTGTTGELFF
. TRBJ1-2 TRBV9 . TGTGCCAGCAGCGTTGGAGGATGGTACACCTTC CASSVGGWYTF
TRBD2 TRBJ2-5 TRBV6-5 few TGTGCCAGCACGCTAGCGGGGGCCGTAGAGACCCAGTACTTC CASTLAGAVETQYF
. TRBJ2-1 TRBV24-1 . TGTGCCACTGCACATTACAATGAGCAGTTCTTC CATAHYNEQFF
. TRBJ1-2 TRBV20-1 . TGCAGTGCTTACATAAGGGGTGGCTACACCTTC CSAYIRGGYTF
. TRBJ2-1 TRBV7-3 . TGTGCCAGCAGCTCCGACGGACACTCCTACAATGAGCAGTTCTTC CASSSDGHSYNEQFF
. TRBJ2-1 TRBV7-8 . TGTGCCAGCAGCTCCTCCGGCGGGACTGTGAATGAGCAGTTCTTC CASSSSGGTVNEQFF
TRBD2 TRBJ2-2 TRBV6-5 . TGTGCCACCCTCCCCGGGAGGGGCACCGGGGAGCTGTTTTTT CATLPGRGTGELFF
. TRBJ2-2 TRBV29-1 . TGCAGCGTTGGTAGCCTCGGGGAGCTGTTTTTT CSVGSLGELFF
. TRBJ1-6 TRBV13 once TGTGCCAGCAGCTTAGGACGGGGTGGTTCACCCCTCCACTTT CASSLGRGGSPLHF
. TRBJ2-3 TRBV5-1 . TGCGCCAGCAGCTTGGGCGGGGCAGGGACGAACTCAGATACGCAGTATTTT CASSLGGAGTNSDTQYF
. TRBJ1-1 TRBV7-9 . TGTGCCAGCAGCTTCCCTAACACTGAAGCTTTCTTT CASSFPNTEAFF
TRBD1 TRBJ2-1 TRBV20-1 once TGCAGTGCTAGTTGGGACAGGGGATATGAGCAGTTCTTC CSASWDRGYEQFF
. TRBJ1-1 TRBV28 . TGTGCCACCGTGATTGGGAGGAACACTGAAGCTTTCTTT CATVIGRNTEAFF
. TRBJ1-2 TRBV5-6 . TGTGCCAGCAGCCCGACTCCGTTTGACTACACCTTC CASSPTPFDYTF
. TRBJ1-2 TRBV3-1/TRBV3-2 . TGTGCCAGCAGCCAAATGCGGGGGCGTGGTGGCTACACCTTC CASSQMRGRGGYTF
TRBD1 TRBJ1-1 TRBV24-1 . TGTGCCACCAGTGGTACCCAGGGGGGGAACACTGAAGCTTTCTTT CATSGTQGGNTEAFF
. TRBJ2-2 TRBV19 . TGTGCCAGTAGTTACACAGTATACAGGGCCACCGGGGAGCTGTTTTTT CASSYTVYRATGELFF
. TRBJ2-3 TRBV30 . TGTGCCTGGAGTGCCCTAGCGATGATGGCAGATACGCAGTATTTT CAWSALAMMADTQYF
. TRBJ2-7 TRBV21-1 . TGTGCCAGCAGACTCTTCCACCGGGACATGGACTACGAGCAGTACTTC CASRLFHRDMDYEQYF